This T cell receptor beta chain was sequenced for a study of shared clonotypes between healthy human individuals (dated by TCRdb to the early 2020s). Broadly, across the study: Three men and a couple of women, aged 18 to 49 years, made up the cohort. Per donor, three plates each were used for CD4 naive and CD4 memory, two for CD8 naive, and one for CD8 memory. To estimate repertoire size and how much clonotype sharing occurs between individuals, the study deeply sequenced the blood TCR repertoires of about 5 healthy adults. Different laboratories and diverse techniques were used to prepare libraries and sequence TCR repertoires, to increase sequencing depth and limit assay-specific biases. Per donor, leukapheresis produced somewhere between about 0.94 and 9.5 billion PBMCs.

The donors were healthy, HIV-negative adults who had no recently reported acute infections or vaccinations. Only Caucasian adults living in Nashville, Tennessee, USA were represented among the donors. CD4+ T cells were enriched by magnetic negative selection, after which naive cells were positively selected on CD45RA and the negative fraction was taken as the memory subset. After blood collection by leukapheresis, PBMCs were isolated using Ficoll-Histopaque density gradient centrifugation and then cryopreserved in the vapor phase of liquid nitrogen. Purity and quantity of every magnetically sorted T cell population were checked by analytical flow cytometry. Genomic DNA was isolated from each sorted fraction and quantified by UV absorbance on a Nanodrop 2000c. From a lookup of the germline V gene, CDR1 and CDR2 are LGHNT and FRNRAP. Unmatched junction bases come to 3, with V trimmed by 5 bases and J by 12 bases. Its CDR3 holds 12 amino acids, cysteine through phenylalanine. Just the 36-base CDR3 DNA is kept, in frame starting at base 1.

TCR CDR3 regions were amplified from genomic DNA by multiplex PCR using the deep immunoSEQ assay. For each cell subset, the extracted genomic DNA was distributed evenly across all wells of several immunoSEQ 96-well plates, and each plate served as one replicate. For sorted subsets, approximately 200 ng of genomic DNA, equivalent to some 33,000 T cell genomes, went into each replicate PCR. Purified libraries were measured with a Qubit 3.0 fluorometer, size-checked on a Bioanalyzer 2100, and measured again with the KAPA Library Quantification kit. Every immunoSEQ 96-well plate was sequenced on a dedicated single-read 150-cycle Illumina NextSeq 550 flow cell. As for how the authors treated the data: Because the immunoSEQ output held only junctional sequences and lacked quality scores, the filtering could not match the filtering applied to full-length reads. To assign V/J genes and CDR3, sequences were annotated against IMGT germline references using PyIR, a Python wrapper for IgBLAST v1.9. Reads were filtered out if the reads had weak V/J assignments (E-value above 1e-6), no CDR3, stop codons, out-of-frame junctions, or ambiguous translated residues. V3J clonotypes were defined as sequences sharing the same inferred V gene, J gene, and CDR3 amino acid sequence. The percentage overlap between two repertoires was calculated by dividing the number of shared unique clonotypes by the size of the smaller repertoire. Richness of each repertoire was evaluated using RTK rarefaction, the Chao1 estimator, and Recon v2.1 estimates of unobserved clonotypes. Generation probabilities for all TCRbeta clonotypes obtained by the gDNA method from a handful of donors were computed using OLGA. TCRdb carries this immuneACCESS record with in-frame sequences only. Its versions omit some clonotypes, under half of them owing to an unresolved V gene in the studies checked, with the rest unexplained. V, J and clone size are those of that table, while D and trimming were read from the DNA. This sample is represented by approximately 330,000 clones; 70% to 75% of them were singletons. In total, the top ten clones hold under 11% of the sample.

Overall results and qualifications from the work: Rarefaction of sorted-subset datasets indicated incomplete sequencing despite the large sequencing depth. Pairwise subsampling indicated that sequencing depth was expected to affect the degree of clonotype sharing among donors. The genetic and exposure-history diversity represented was limited by the small number of donors. Naive subsets generally had larger estimated clonotype richness than memory subsets. Compared with non-shared clonotypes, clonotypes shared by all four sorted-subset donors had higher generation probabilities. Sampling was limited to blood, and TCR repertoires in tissue likely differ from TCR repertoires in blood. Across several donors, around 5% of naive CD4, approximately 3.5% of naive CD8, about 2.3% of memory CD4, and 0.4% of memory CD8 clonotypes were shared.

A few counts support this clone. Which antigen it targets is not known. No per-base quality is available; no much larger clone lies one base away. In this chain, TRBV12-5 is recombined with TRBJ2-1; a stretch of 11 junction bases matches TRBD2. This TCR derives from a man under 40 in good health. What was sequenced was memory CD4+ T cells sorted from blood. Sample cell subset or site, as interpreted from the label and publication: CD45RA-negative fraction. The sequenced DNA is TGTGCTAGTGGTGTAGCGGGAGGGCTGCAGTTCTTC. This gives the protein CASGVAGGLQFF.